The clone carrying this TCR beta chain was counted between two and nine times. Its specificity is not known. One entry per CDR3 protein results from TCRdb running MiXCR on the 5' RACE reads. Of hundreds of thousands of distinct CDR3 sequences in the sample, 20% were seen once. The data were taken from a study of T-cell memory formation after mild COVID-19. Overall study context: There were largely donor-specific TCR clusters.

Study-wide results and caveats: Contracting clones localized mainly to CM and EM when CD4+ and mainly to EMRA when CD8+. Pre-infection memory carried some responding clones, suggesting that cross-reactive memory joined. Clones that contracted from day 15 to 85 were balanced CD4/CD8, while later expanders leaned CD4+.

The CDR3 covers 14 residues. Trimming took 6 bases from V and 1 from J, leaving 12 bases between them. The TCR comes from an adult woman who had mild COVID-19 (a few samples of this study predate the infection). Cell type and time point are not known. Sequencing was performed on PBMCs or a T cell subset sorted from them (not recorded which). The chain has TRBV12-3 or TRBV12-4 and TRBJ1-1, with a possible D match to TRBD1 (6 bases). In DNA, the CDR3 is TGTGCCAGCAGCCCAGGGGATTCGAACACTGAAGCTTTCTTT. This codes for CASSPGDSNTEAFF.